This T cell receptor (beta chain) is from a study of cytomegalovirus exposure and HLA in healthy donors. Healthy bone marrow donors made up the cohort. Vbeta (60) and Jbeta (13) primers were used in the PCR. Some clones are missing from TCRdb's copy, which holds only in-frame ones; the method was immunoSEQ multiplex PCR. Of fewer than 70,000 clones listed, approximately 80% were seen once; the top ten hold about 1.6%. Germline-derived CDR1 and CDR2 are SGHAT and FQNNGV. The ends were cut back, 5 bases at V and 0 bases at J, with 18 bases in the middle. CDR3 length equals 17 residues. The rearrangement joins TRBV11-2 to TRBJ2-3; D perhaps matches TRBD1 (5 bases). The sample taken for sequencing was PBMCs. This clonotype was obtained from a human donor in good health. DNA of the CDR3: TGTGCCAGCAGCCGCAGAAGACAGACGCTTAGCACAGATACGCAGTATTTT. This translates into CASSRRRQTLSTDTQYF. The whole variable domain, remainder taken from reference TRBV11-2 and TRBJ2-3, is EAGVAQSPRYKIIEKRQSVAFWCNPISGHATLYWYQQILGQGPKLLIQFQNNGVVDDSQLPKDRFSAERLKGVDSTLKIQPAKLEDSAVYLCASSRRRQTLSTDTQYFGPGTRLTVL.